This T cell receptor (beta chain) was recovered during a study of blood T cells in healthy people across ages. In its sample, this clonotype was seen many times. The sample providers were healthy Caucasian people from Russia, aged about 6 to 100. Samples each had at least 5.5 micrograms of total RNA extracted. Germline V gene sequence: CDR1 SEHNR, CDR2 FQNEAQ (reference sequence). This CDR3 has 15 amino acids. V was clipped by 2 bases and J by 2 bases, with 11 bases between them. Next came a second PCR, run for roughly 7 to 12 cycles, which used a sample-barcoded 5' primer along with a J-beta primer mix. Each single sample gave us at least 2.5 million CDR3-containing paired-end reads. From the 5' RACE reads, TCRdb called clonotypes with MiXCR, one entry per CDR3 protein. The sample lists around 870,000 distinct CDR3 sequences; about 28% were seen once.

This clonotype was obtained from a woman older than 75 in good health. The chain is built from TRBV7-9 and TRBJ2-3; possible D gene TRBD2, 5 bases. The specimen was blood. The CDR3 coding sequence is TGTGCCAGCAGCTTATGGAGGACTGACACAGATACGCAGTATTTT. It yields the protein CASSLWRTDTDTQYF.